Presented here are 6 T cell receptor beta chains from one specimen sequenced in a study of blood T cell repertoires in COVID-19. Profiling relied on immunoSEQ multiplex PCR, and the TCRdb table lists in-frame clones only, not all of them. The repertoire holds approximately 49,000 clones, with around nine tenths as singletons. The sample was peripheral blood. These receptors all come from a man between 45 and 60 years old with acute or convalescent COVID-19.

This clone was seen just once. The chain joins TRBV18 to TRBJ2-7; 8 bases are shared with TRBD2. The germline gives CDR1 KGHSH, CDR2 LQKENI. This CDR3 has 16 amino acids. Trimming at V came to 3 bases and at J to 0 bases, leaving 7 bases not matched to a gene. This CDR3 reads CASSPVGRGVSYEQYF. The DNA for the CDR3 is TGTGCCAGCTCACCTGTTGGGCGGGGGGTCTCCTACGAGCAGTACTTC.

The CDR3 DNA reads as TGTGCCAGCAGTTTATATCGGACAGGGGATGAAAAACTGTTTTTT. Translation gives CASSLYRTGDEKLFF. The V call is TRBV13, the J call TRBJ1-4; TRBD1 matches at 9 bases. The CDR3 has 15 amino acids. J was trimmed by 6 bases and V by 6 bases; bases with no gene match: 8. CDR1 and CDR2 from the germline V gene are PRHDT and FYEKMQ (reference sequence).

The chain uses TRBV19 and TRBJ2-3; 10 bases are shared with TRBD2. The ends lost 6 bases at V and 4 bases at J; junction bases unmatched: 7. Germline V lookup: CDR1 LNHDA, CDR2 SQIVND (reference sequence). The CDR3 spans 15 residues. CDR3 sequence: CASSPSGRRADTQYF. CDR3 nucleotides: TGTGCCAGTAGCCCTAGCGGGAGACGGGCAGATACGCAGTATTTT.

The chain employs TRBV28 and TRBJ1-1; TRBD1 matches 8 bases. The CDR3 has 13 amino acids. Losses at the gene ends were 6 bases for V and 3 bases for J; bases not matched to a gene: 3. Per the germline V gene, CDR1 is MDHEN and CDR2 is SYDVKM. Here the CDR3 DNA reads TGTGCCAGCAGGAGACAGGGGTACACTGAAGCTTTCTTT. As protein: CASRRQGYTEAFF.

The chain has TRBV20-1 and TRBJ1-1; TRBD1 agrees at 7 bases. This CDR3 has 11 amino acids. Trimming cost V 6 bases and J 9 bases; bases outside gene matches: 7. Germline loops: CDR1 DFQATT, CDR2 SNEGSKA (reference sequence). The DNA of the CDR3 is TGCAGTGCCGAGACAGGGTTACAAGCTTTCTTT. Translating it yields CSAETGLQAFF.

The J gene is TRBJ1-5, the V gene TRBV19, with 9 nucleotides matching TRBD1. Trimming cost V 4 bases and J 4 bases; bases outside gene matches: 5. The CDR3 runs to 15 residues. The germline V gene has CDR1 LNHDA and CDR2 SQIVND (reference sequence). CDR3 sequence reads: CASSKDRGANQPQHF. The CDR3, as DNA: TGTGCCAGTAGTAAAGACAGGGGGGCGAATCAGCCCCAGCATTTT.